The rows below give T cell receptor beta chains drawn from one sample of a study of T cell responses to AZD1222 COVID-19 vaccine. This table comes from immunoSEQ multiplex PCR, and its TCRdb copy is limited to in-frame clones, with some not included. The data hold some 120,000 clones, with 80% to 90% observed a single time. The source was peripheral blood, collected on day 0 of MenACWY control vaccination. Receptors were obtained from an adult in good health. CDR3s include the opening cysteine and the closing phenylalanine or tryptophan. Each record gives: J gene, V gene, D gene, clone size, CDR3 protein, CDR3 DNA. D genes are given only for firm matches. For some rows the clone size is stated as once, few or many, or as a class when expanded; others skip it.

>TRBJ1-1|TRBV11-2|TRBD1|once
CASSKDRGGHTEAFF
TGTGCCAGCAGCAAGGACAGGGGTGGGCACACTGAAGCTTTCTTT
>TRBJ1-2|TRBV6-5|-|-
CASSAIGYGYTF
TGTGCCAGCAGCGCGATTGGGTATGGCTACACCTTC
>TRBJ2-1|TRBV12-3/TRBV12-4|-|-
CASSSYGEQFF
TGTGCCAGCAGTTCATATGGTGAGCAGTTCTTC
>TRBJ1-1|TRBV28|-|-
CASGREGKAFF
TGTGCCAGCGGCAGGGAGGGGAAAGCTTTCTTT
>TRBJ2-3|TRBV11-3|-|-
CASSAGARGPDTQYF
TGTGCCAGCAGCGCAGGAGCCCGCGGACCAGATACGCAGTATTTT
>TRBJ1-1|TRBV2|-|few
CASRSETVEAFF
TGTGCCAGCAGGAGTGAGACTGTTGAAGCTTTCTTT
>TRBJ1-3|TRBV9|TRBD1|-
CASSVELGTETIYF
TGTGCCAGCAGCGTAGAATTAGGGACAGAAACCATATATTTT
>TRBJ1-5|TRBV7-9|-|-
CASSDTDSTAVYQPQHF
TGTGCCAGCAGCGACACGGACTCAACCGCAGTATATCAGCCCCAGCATTTT
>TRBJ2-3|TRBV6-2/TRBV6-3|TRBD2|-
CASSYGLAGGTDTQYF
TGTGCCAGCAGTTACGGGCTAGCGGGAGGCACAGATACGCAGTATTTT
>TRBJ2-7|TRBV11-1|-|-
CASSSVYEQYF
TGTGCCAGCAGCTCAGTGTACGAGCAGTACTTC
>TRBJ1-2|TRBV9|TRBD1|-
CASSGALTGVGYTF
TGTGCCAGCAGCGGCGCTTTGACAGGGGTGGGCTACACCTTC
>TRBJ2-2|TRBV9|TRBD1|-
CASTGGRNTGELFF
TGTGCCAGTACAGGGGGGAGGAACACCGGGGAGCTGTTTTTT
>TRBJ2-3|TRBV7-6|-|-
CASSLIVSGYTDTQYF
TGTGCCAGCAGCTTAATTGTGTCTGGCTACACAGATACGCAGTATTTT
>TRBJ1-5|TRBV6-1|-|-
CASSDQSRSNQPQHF
TGTGCCAGCAGTGACCAATCCAGAAGCAATCAGCCCCAGCATTTT
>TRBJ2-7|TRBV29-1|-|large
CSVEGTPFSYEQYF
TGCAGCGTTGAGGGGACACCCTTTTCCTACGAGCAGTACTTC
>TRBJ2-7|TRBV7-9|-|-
CASSVGQLPYEQYF
TGTGCCAGCAGCGTCGGACAGCTCCCCTACGAGCAGTACTTC
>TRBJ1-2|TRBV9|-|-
CASSVVDNYGYTF
TGTGCCAGCAGCGTAGTTGACAACTATGGCTACACCTTC
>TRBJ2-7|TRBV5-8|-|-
CASSSFEQYF
TGTGCCAGCAGCTCTTTTGAGCAGTACTTC
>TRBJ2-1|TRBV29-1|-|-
CSVEGVNYNEQFF
TGCAGCGTTGAGGGGGTTAATTACAATGAGCAGTTCTTC
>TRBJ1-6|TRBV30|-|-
CAWSGGRALNRPLPALHF
TGTGCCTGGAGTGGGGGCAGGGCGCTTAATCGTCCCTTGCCGGCCCTCCACTTT
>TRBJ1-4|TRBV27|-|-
CASSTAGSTDATNEKLFF
TGTGCCAGCAGTACCGCAGGGAGCACCGACGCAACTAATGAAAAACTGTTTTTT
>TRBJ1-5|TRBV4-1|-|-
CASSQGQFQPQHF
TGCGCCAGCAGCCAAGGACAGTTCCAGCCCCAGCATTTT
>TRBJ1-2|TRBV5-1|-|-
CASRTGTSRGYTF
TGCGCCAGCAGGACCGGGACGTCCCGTGGCTACACCTTC
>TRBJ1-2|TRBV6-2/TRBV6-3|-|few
CASSTTSFDGYTF
TGTGCCAGCAGTACGACAAGCTTCGATGGCTACACCTTC
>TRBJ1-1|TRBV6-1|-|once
CASSDVWQGSTEAFF
TGTGCCAGCAGTGATGTGTGGCAGGGAAGCACTGAAGCTTTCTTT
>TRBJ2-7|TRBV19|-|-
CASSDPRAIIYEQYF
TGTGCCAGTAGTGACCCAAGGGCCATCATCTACGAGCAGTACTTC
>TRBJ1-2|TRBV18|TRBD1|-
CASSLDRVGSGYTF
TGTGCCAGCTCCCTCGACAGGGTTGGTAGTGGCTACACCTTC
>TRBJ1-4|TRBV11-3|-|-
CASSLGGGKREKLFF
TGTGCCAGCAGCTTAGGAGGTGGTAAGCGTGAAAAACTGTTTTTT
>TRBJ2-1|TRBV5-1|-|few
CASSLEGGPLDEQFF
TGCGCCAGCAGCTTGGAGGGAGGTCCCTTGGATGAGCAGTTCTTC
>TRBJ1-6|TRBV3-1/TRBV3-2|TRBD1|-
CASSPDRGGSPLHF
TGTGCCAGCAGCCCAGACAGGGGGGGATCACCCCTCCACTTT
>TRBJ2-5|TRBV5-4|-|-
CASSYTGSWETQYF
TGTGCCAGCAGCTACACAGGGTCGTGGGAGACCCAGTACTTC
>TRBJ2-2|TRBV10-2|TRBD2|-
CASRVAGGPGELFF
TGCGCCAGCAGGGTAGCGGGAGGACCCGGGGAGCTGTTTTTT
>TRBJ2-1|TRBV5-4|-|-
CASSFDGRTYNEQFF
TGTGCCAGCAGCTTCGACGGGAGAACGTACAATGAGCAGTTCTTC
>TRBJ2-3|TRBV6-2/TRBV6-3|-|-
CASSYSGFTDTQYF
TGTGCCAGCAGTTACAGCGGCTTCACAGATACGCAGTATTTT
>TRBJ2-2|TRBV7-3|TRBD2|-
CASSLLAGVPQGGELFF
TGTGCCAGCAGCTTGCTAGCGGGAGTCCCTCAGGGGGGGGAGCTGTTTTTT
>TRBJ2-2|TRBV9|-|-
CASSVRAPGELFF
TGTGCCAGCAGCGTGAGGGCCCCCGGGGAGCTGTTTTTT
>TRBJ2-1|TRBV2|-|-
CASSPTLGQSDEQFF
TGTGCCAGCAGCCCTACACTCGGACAGAGCGATGAGCAGTTCTTC
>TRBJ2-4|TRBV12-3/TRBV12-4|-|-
CASSLVGVIQYF
TGTGCCAGCAGTTTAGTTGGGGTCATTCAGTACTTC
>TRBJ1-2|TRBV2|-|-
CASSENRRDGYTF
TGTGCCAGCAGTGAAAACAGACGAGATGGCTACACCTTC
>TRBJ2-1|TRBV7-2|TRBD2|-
CASSSELAGALEQFF
TGTGCCAGCAGCTCTGAGCTAGCGGGAGCCCTCGAGCAGTTCTTC
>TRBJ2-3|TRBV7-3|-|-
CASSPDWREGADTQYF
TGTGCCAGCAGCCCAGATTGGCGCGAGGGGGCAGATACGCAGTATTTT
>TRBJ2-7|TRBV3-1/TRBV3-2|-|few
CASSQEGAYEQYF
TGTGCCAGCAGCCAGGAGGGTGCCTACGAGCAGTACTTC
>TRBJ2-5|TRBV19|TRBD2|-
CASSNGGGQETQYF
TGTGCCAGTAGTAACGGGGGAGGGCAAGAGACCCAGTACTTC
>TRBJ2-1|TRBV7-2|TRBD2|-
CASSPPGLRVNEQFF
TGTGCCAGCAGCCCCCCGGGACTAAGGGTCAATGAGCAGTTCTTC
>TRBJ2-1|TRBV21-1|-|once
CASAPQRDYNEQFF
TGTGCCAGCGCACCCCAGCGGGACTACAATGAGCAGTTCTTC
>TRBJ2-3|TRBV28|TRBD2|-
CASSPRRIAGEGDTQYF
TGTGCCAGCAGTCCACGGCGGATAGCGGGAGAGGGAGATACGCAGTATTTT
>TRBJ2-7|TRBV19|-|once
CASRGRPTYEQYF
TGTGCCAGTAGAGGCCGACCAACCTACGAGCAGTACTTC
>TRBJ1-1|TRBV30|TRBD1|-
CAWRADKDRRYMNTEAFF
TGTGCCTGGAGGGCGGACAAGGACAGGAGGTATATGAACACTGAAGCTTTCTTT
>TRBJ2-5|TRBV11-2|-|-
CASSVGETQYF
TGTGCCAGCAGCGTGGGGGAGACCCAGTACTTC
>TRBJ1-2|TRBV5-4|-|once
CASSLGIGANYGYTF
TGTGCCAGCAGCTTGGGTATTGGAGCTAACTATGGCTACACCTTC
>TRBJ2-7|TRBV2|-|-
CASSDGQGTYEQYF
TGTGCCAGCAGTGATGGACAAGGGACCTACGAGCAGTACTTC
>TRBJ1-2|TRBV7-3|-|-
CASSLTGRGGYGYTF
TGTGCCAGCAGCTTAACGGGTCGGGGCGGGTATGGCTACACCTTC
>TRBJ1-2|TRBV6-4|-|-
CASRPGRDYGYTF
TGTGCCAGCAGGCCGGGACGGGACTATGGCTACACCTTC
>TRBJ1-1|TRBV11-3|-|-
CASSLVAGGGTEAFF
TGTGCCAGCAGCTTAGTAGCGGGAGGGGGCACTGAAGCTTTCTTT
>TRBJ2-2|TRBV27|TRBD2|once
CATSTLSGTNTGELFF
TGTGCCACCTCAACCCTTAGCGGGACGAACACCGGGGAGCTGTTTTTT
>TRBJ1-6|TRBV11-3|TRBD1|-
CASSLTSGTGTSPLHF
TGTGCCAGCAGCTTAACCTCCGGGACAGGGACCTCACCCCTCCACTTT
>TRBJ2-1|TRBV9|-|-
CASSVNSYYNEQFF
TGTGCCAGCAGCGTTAACAGTTATTACAATGAGCAGTTCTTC